Given below is one T cell receptor beta chain in context. This sample was taken from a study of blood T cell repertoires in COVID-19. Turning to the study itself: PBMCs, B-cell-depleted T cells, or T cells provided the cDNA or gDNA that made up the material.

Participants were aged about 18 to 100 years, lived in roughly 23 US areas, and enrolled virtually. Among Cohort 3 donors, those recovered had two negative PCRs, clearance, or symptom resolution. Germline CDR1 reads SGHRS; CDR2 reads YFSETQ. This CDR3 has 15 amino acids. V was clipped by 1 base and J by 4 bases; unmatched bases: 5. The data were produced by immunoSEQ multiplex PCR, yet TCRdb's version contains in-frame clones alone and is incomplete. The table lists roughly 350,000 clones, 92% of them singletons, with less than 20% in the top ten. V is TRBV5-1 and J is TRBJ2-5, with 9 positions matching TRBD1. Specimen: PBMCs or T cells enriched from blood (not recorded which). The receptor's source is a woman in her 30s who had recovered from COVID-19. The CDR3, as DNA: TGCGCCAGCAGCTTGTACAGGGGGCGAGGAGAGACCCAGTACTTC. Amino acids: CASSLYRGRGETQYF.